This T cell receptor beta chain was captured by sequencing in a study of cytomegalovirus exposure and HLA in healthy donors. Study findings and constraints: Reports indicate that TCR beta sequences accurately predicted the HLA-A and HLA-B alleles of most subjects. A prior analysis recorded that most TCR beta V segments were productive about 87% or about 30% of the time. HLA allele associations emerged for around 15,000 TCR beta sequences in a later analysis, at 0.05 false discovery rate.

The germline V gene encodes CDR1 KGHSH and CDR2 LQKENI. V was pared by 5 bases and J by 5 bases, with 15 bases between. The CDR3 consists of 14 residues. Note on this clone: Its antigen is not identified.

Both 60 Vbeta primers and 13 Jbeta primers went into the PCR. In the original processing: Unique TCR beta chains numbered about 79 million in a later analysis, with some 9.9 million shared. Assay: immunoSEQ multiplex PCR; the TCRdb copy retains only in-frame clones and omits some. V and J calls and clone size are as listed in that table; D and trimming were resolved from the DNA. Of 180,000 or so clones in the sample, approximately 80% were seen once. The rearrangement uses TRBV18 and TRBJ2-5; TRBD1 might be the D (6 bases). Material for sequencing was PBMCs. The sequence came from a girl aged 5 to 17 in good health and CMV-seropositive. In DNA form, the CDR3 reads TGTGCCAGCTCAGGGTACAGGGAGTTCGAGACCCAGTACTTC. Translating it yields CASSGYREFETQYF.